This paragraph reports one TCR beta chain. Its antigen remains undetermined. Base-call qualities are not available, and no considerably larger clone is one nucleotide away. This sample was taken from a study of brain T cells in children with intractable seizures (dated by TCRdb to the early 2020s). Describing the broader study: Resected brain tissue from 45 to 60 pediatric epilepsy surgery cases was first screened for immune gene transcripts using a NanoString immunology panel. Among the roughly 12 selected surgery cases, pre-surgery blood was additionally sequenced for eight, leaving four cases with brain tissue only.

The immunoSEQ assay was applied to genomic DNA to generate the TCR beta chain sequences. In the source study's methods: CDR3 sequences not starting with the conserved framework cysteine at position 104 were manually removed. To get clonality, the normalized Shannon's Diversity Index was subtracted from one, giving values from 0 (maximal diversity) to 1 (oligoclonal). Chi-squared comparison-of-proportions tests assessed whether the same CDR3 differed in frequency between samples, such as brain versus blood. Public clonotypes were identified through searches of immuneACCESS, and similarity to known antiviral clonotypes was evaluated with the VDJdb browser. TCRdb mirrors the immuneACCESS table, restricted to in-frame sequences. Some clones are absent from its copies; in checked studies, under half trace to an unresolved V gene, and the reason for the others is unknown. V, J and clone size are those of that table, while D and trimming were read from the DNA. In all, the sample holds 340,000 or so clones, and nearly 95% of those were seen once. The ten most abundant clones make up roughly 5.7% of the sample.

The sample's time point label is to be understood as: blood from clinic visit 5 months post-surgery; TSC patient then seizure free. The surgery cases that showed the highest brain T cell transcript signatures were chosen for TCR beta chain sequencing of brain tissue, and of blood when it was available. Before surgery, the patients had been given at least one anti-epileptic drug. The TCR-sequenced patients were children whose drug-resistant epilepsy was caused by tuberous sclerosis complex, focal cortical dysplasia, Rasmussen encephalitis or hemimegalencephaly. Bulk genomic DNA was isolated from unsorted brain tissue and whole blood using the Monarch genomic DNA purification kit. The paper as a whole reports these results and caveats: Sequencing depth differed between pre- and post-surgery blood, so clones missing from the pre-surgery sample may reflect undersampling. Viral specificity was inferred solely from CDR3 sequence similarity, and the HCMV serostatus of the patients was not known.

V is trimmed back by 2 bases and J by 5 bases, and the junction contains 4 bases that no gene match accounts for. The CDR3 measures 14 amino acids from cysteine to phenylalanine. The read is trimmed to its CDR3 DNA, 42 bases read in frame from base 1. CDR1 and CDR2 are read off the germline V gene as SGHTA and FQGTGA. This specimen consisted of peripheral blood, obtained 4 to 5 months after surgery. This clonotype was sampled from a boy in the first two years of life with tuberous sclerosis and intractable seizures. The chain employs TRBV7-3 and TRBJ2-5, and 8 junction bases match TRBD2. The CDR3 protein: CASSLAGGAETQYF. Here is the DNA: TGTGCCAGCAGCTTAGCGGGGGGCGCGGAGACCCAGTACTTC.